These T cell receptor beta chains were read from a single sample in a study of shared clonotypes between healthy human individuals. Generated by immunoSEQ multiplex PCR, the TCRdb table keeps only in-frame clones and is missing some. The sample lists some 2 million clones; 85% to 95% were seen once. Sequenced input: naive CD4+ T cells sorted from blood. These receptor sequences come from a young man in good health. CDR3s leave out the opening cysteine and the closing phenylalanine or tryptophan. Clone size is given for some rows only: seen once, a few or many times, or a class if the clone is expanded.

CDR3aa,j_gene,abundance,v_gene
ASSLVQGVSGNTIY,TRBJ1-3,-,TRBV5-6
ASSLTTDSGANVLT,TRBJ2-6,-,TRBV7-3
ASRAGVNTEAF,TRBJ1-1,-,TRBV19
ASSETGTSRGTYEQY,TRBJ2-7,-,TRBV6-1
ASQDRALSTDTQY,TRBJ2-3,-,TRBV19
ASSSQGGQGAYEQY,TRBJ2-7,-,TRBV5-1
ASSLEQGSSYNSPLH,TRBJ1-6,-,TRBV5-5
ASMSRDKFIDGYT,TRBJ1-2,-,TRBV19
ASSELEPGTGGRQPQH,TRBJ1-5,-,TRBV25-1
ATRFIQETQY,TRBJ2-5,-,TRBV11-2
ASSPRIVAGVRDSYEQY,TRBJ2-7,once,TRBV7-2
ASSPRRELAKNIQY,TRBJ2-4,-,TRBV19
ASSLGPVDTF,TRBJ2-1,-,TRBV18
ASSNLAPWEAF,TRBJ1-1,-,TRBV6-1
AWFSLVDNTGELF,TRBJ2-2,-,TRBV30
ASSLSLANTGELF,TRBJ2-2,once,TRBV5-1
ASSLAEGRDYNEQF,TRBJ2-1,-,TRBV5-1
AISAGGRETQY,TRBJ2-5,-,TRBV10-3
ASGIRQTSYNEQF,TRBJ2-1,-,TRBV5-6
ASSHPNTEAF,TRBJ1-1,few,TRBV6-6
ASSPGAGRASDTQY,TRBJ2-3,-,TRBV6-6
ASSLVRQPQH,TRBJ1-5,-,TRBV28
ASRGTGLLRNSPLH,TRBJ1-6,-,TRBV2
ASSDYNTNEQY,TRBJ2-7,once,TRBV7-9
ASRGTGRDEQY,TRBJ2-7,-,TRBV28
ASSPRDEQY,TRBJ2-7,-,TRBV10-2
AWSVVGTGELF,TRBJ2-2,-,TRBV30
ASSLAGQTYNEQF,TRBJ2-1,once,TRBV7-3
ASSIVSINSPLH,TRBJ1-6,few,TRBV19
ASSDARGNSNQPQH,TRBJ1-5,few,TRBV6-1
ATALRENEQY,TRBJ2-7,-,TRBV5-6
ASSFYAGTTNTGELF,TRBJ2-2,-,TRBV5-1
ASSLHAGATGELF,TRBJ2-2,-,TRBV7-2
ASSLGAGLTYEQY,TRBJ2-7,once,TRBV7-2
ASVIGEIRNQPQH,TRBJ1-5,-,TRBV6-1
ASTHRSGNTEAF,TRBJ1-1,-,TRBV6-5